These 23 T cell receptor beta chains came from one sample sequenced in a study of blood T cells in healthy people across ages. A second PCR, run for about 7 to 12 cycles, used a sample-barcoded 5' primer plus a J-beta primer mix. Each CDR3 protein is one row after TCRdb ran MiXCR on the 5' RACE reads. Of roughly 2 million distinct CDR3 sequences listed, just under 50% are singletons. Sequenced input: blood. Receptors were obtained from a woman aged 35 to 49 in good health.

The V call is TRBV12-3 or TRBV12-4, the J call TRBJ1-1, with unresolved D. Trimming left V 7 bases short and J 8 bases short, with 14 bases between. This CDR3 has 12 amino acids. The CDR3 DNA sequence: TGTGCCAGCACCCCCAGCTGGTGGGAAGCTTTCTTT. It is translated as CASTPSWWEAFF.

The gene calls are TRBV3-1 and TRBJ2-1; D gene uncertain. This CDR3 has 17 residues. Per the germline V gene, CDR1 is LGHDT and CDR2 is YNNKEL (reference sequence). The ends were cut back, 4 bases at V and 0 bases at J, with 16 bases in the middle. Written as DNA, the CDR3 is TGTGCCAGCAGCCCGTATCAAAGACGGAGCTCCTACAATGAGCAGTTCTTC. Amino acid sequence: CASSPYQRRSSYNEQFF.

This sequence joins TRBV7-3 and TRBJ2-5; TRBD2 matches at 9 bases. This CDR3 is built from 17 residues. V was pared by 2 bases and J by 0 bases, with 7 bases of the junction left unmatched. Germline V gene lookup returns CDR1 SGHTA and CDR2 FQGTGA. Here the CDR3 reads CASSLYGAGGNQETQYF. In DNA form, the CDR3 reads TGTGCCAGCAGCTTATATGGGGCGGGGGGGAACCAAGAGACCCAGTACTTC.

This rearrangement joins TRBV6-5 to TRBJ2-7, with 8 bases identical to TRBD1. J was trimmed by 6 bases and V by 2 bases; bases with no gene match: 6. Germline assignment: CDR1 MNHEY and CDR2 SVGAGI. The CDR3 is 14 residues long. The CDR3 is CASSYGQGAFEQYF. DNA of the CDR3: TGTGCCAGCAGTTACGGGCAGGGGGCGTTCGAGCAGTACTTC.

V is TRBV20-1 and J is TRBJ2-3, with 9 nucleotides matching TRBD2. From germline, CDR1 is DFQATT and CDR2 SNEGSKA (reference sequence). V was clipped by 6 bases and J by 6 bases; unmatched bases: 7. This CDR3 has 13 amino acids. CDR3 region: CSAAGGQEDTQYF. CDR3 DNA sequence: TGCAGTGCGGCGGGGGGGCAGGAGGATACGCAGTATTTT.

The chain links TRBV4-1 to TRBJ1-4; D remains unclear. V dropped 1 base and J dropped 1 base, with 7 bases sitting between them. CDR1 is MGHRA, CDR2 YSYEKL, per germline. This CDR3 is built from 15 residues. The CDR3 DNA reads TGCGCCAGCAGCCAAGTGATGTTAACTAATGAAAAACTGTTTTTT. As protein: CASSQVMLTNEKLFF.

The CDR3: CASSLRTGETEAFF. The CDR3 bases are TGCGCCAGCAGCCTCCGGACAGGGGAGACTGAAGCTTTCTTT. The chain couples TRBV5-1 to TRBJ1-1, with 9 positions matching TRBD1. Germline V lookup: CDR1 SGHRS, CDR2 YFSETQ. The CDR3 contains 14 residues. The junction had 6 bases not matched to a gene; V was cut back by 4 bases and J by 5 bases.

V gene TRBV14 combines with J gene TRBJ1-1, with a tentative D call TRBD1 (5 bases). The V end was cut by 1 base, the J end by 6 bases, with 9 bases between. Germline loops: CDR1 SGHDN, CDR2 FVKESK. CDR3 length: 13 amino acids. CDR3 sequence: CASSQVRGSEAFF. The CDR3 DNA sequence: TGTGCCAGCAGCCAAGTGAGGGGATCTGAAGCTTTCTTT.

The chain joins TRBV11-2 to TRBJ2-5, with D possibly TRBD1 on 7 matching bases. Germline CDR1 is SGHAT and CDR2 is FQNNGV. The CDR3 spans 18 residues. The germline V and J ends were trimmed by 1 base and 4 bases, with 22 bases remaining between them. The CDR3 nucleotides are TGTGCCAGCAGCTTAGCACGGATGGGCGGGACAGTATCAGAGACCCAGTACTTC. Translating gives CASSLARMGGTVSETQYF.

J is TRBJ2-3 and V is TRBV6-2 or TRBV6-3; 9 bases are a match to TRBD2. The V and J ends lost 6 bases and 3 bases, in that order; junction bases with no gene match: 7. The CDR3 runs 15 residues. Germline CDR1 and CDR2: MNHEY and SVGEGT. The CDR3 reads CASRSPGLATDTQYF. DNA for the CDR3: TGTGCCAGCAGATCGCCGGGACTAGCAACAGATACGCAGTATTTT.

V gene TRBV7-8 combines with J gene TRBJ2-4; possibly TRBD2 for D (5 bases). Between the trimmed V and J ends, which lost 5 bases and 4 bases, there was a span of 15 bases. Looked up from germline, CDR1 is SGHVS and CDR2 is FQNEAQ. CDR3 length equals 15 residues. CDR3 bases: TGTGCCAGCAGCGGGCTCCTCGGGGAGAAAAACATTCAGTACTTC. This sequence encodes CASSGLLGEKNIQYF.

This rearrangement joins TRBV28 to TRBJ2-7; 8 bases align to TRBD1. Germline CDR1 is MDHEN and CDR2 is SYDVKM. This CDR3 is built from 14 residues. V shed 8 bases, J shed 2 bases, and the junction held 8 bases outside the gene matches. As DNA, the CDR3 is TGTGCCAGCGGAGACAGGGGATTACCCTACGAGCAGTACTTC. Translation: CASGDRGLPYEQYF.

This clonotype was detected only a few times. J is TRBJ2-1 and V is TRBV15; D is undetermined. Germline V CDR1 and CDR2: LNHNV, YYDKDF (reference sequence). V was shortened by 1 base and J by 0 bases, with 7 bases between the two germline ends. The length of the CDR3 is 15 residues. The CDR3, as DNA: TGTGCCACCAGCAGAGCGCAGGCCTCCTACAATGAGCAGTTCTTC. It encodes CATSRAQASYNEQFF.

The chain recombines TRBV6-1 with TRBJ2-1; maybe TRBD2 (5 bases). The CDR3 sequence is 16 residues long. V gave up 10 bases and J gave up 2 bases, with 21 bases separating them. Germline V gene data show CDR1 as MNHNS and CDR2 as SASEGT. Written as DNA, the CDR3 is TGTGCCACCCTAGGCTGGCAGGCGACTACCTACAATGAGCAGTTCTTC. This sequence encodes CATLGWQATTYNEQFF.

The V gene is TRBV6-6, the J gene TRBJ1-1; TRBD1 matches at 7 bases. Trimming cost V 1 base and J 4 bases; bases outside gene matches: 12. The CDR3 runs 17 residues. Germline V gene data show CDR1 as MNHNY and CDR2 as SVGAGI (reference sequence). The chain's CDR3 is CASSYYVGGAAFTEAFF. CDR3 DNA sequence: TGTGCCAGCAGTTACTATGTAGGGGGCGCGGCTTTCACTGAAGCTTTCTTT.

The rearrangement uses TRBV9 and TRBJ1-5; the D gene is possibly TRBD1 (6 bases). The V gene's germline CDR1 is SGDLS and CDR2 YYNGEE. Trimming shortened V by 3 bases and J by 4 bases, and 14 bases separated the two germline ends. This CDR3 region has 15 residues. CDR3 DNA sequence: TGTGCCAGCAGCGAGGACAGTGCTGGAAATCAGCCCCAGCATTTT. It is translated as CASSEDSAGNQPQHF.

The chain links TRBV12-3 or TRBV12-4 to TRBJ2-5, with D perhaps matching TRBD1 or TRBD2 (5 bases each). V gave up 6 bases and J gave up 5 bases, with 19 bases separating them. The CDR3 is made up of 15 amino acids. CDR3 DNA: TGTGCCAGCAGCCGACACCGGGGCGCAGGGGAGACCCAGTACTTC. Amino acids: CASSRHRGAGETQYF.

This clonotype has just a few counts. The rearrangement joins TRBV11-1 to TRBJ1-2; D is ambiguous. The V and J ends lost 2 bases and 0 bases respectively, with 7 bases between them. Germline lookup yields CDR1 SGHAT and CDR2 FQDESV (reference sequence). There are 14 residues in the CDR3. The CDR3 DNA is TGTGCCAGCAGCTTATCGCAGACTAACTATGGCTACACCTTC. Amino acid sequence: CASSLSQTNYGYTF.

This clonotype was seen ten or more times. J is TRBJ2-4 and V is TRBV4-3; TRBD2 is a possible D gene (5 bases). Germline lookup yields CDR1 LGHNA and CDR2 YSLEER. The V end lost 1 base, the J end lost 1 base, and 8 bases lay between the germline ends. The CDR3 covers 15 residues. The CDR3 DNA is TGCGCCAGCAGCCAAGGACTAACGGCCAAAAACATTCAGTACTTC. Protein product: CASSQGLTAKNIQYF.

The chain links TRBV7-9 to TRBJ1-6, with unresolved D. V was cut by 0 bases and J by 0 bases, with 6 bases left in between. The CDR3 is made up of 16 amino acids. Per the germline V gene, CDR1 is SEHNR and CDR2 is FQNEAQ (reference sequence). The DNA for the CDR3 is TGTGCCAGCAGCTTAGCCCCGAGCTCCTATAATTCACCCCTCCACTTT. Residues: CASSLAPSSYNSPLHF.

This chain joins TRBV24-1 and TRBJ2-1; D perhaps matches TRBD1 (5 bases). The CDR3 has 15 residues. V was clipped by 5 bases and J by 3 bases, with 13 bases between them. The V gene's germline CDR1 is KGHDR and CDR2 SFDVKD. CDR3 in amino acids: CATSGGAPFYNEQFF. In DNA, the CDR3 is TGTGCCACCAGTGGTGGGGCTCCCTTCTACAATGAGCAGTTCTTC.

This clonotype has only one observation. The chain carries TRBV27 and TRBJ2-7; no clear D. The closer fit of TRBJ2-5 to the DNA end suggests the J call may be wrong. Per the germline V gene, CDR1 is MNHEY and CDR2 is SMNVEV (reference sequence). The CDR3 totals 13 residues. The chain's CDR3 is CASSLKLSETQYF. DNA of the CDR3: TGTGCCAGCAGTTTAAAGCTATCGGAGACCCAGTACTTC.

As for this clonotype: A junction boundary mismatches the germline segment, possibly from a read error. The gene calls are TRBV5-5 and TRBJ2-6, with TRBD1 as a possible D gene (6 bases). Germline assignment: CDR1 SGHKS and CDR2 YYEKEE (reference sequence). The CDR3 totals 18 residues. CDR3 sequence reads: CASSPPFDRSSGATVLTF. The CDR3, as DNA: TGTGCCAGCAGTCCACCCTTTGACAGGAGCTCTGGGGCCACCGTCCTGACTTTC.